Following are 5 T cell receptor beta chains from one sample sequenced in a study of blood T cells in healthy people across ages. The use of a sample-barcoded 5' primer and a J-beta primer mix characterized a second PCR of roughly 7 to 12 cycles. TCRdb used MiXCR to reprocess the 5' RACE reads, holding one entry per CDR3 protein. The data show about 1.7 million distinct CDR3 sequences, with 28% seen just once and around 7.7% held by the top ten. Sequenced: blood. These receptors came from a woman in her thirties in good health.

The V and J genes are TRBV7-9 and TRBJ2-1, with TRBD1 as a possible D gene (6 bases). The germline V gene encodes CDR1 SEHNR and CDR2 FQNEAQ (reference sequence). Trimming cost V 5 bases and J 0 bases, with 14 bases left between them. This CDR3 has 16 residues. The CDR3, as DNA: TGTGCCAGCAGCACAAACAGGGAAAGCTCCTACAATGAGCAGTTCTTC. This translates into CASSTNRESSYNEQFF.

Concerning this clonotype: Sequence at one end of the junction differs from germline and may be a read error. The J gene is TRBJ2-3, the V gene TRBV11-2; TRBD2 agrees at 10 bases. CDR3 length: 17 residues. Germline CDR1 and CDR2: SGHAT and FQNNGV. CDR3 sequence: CASSRFLAGASTATQYF. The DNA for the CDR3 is TGTGCCAGCAGCCGGTTCCTAGCGGGGGCAAGCACAGCTACGCAGTATTTT.

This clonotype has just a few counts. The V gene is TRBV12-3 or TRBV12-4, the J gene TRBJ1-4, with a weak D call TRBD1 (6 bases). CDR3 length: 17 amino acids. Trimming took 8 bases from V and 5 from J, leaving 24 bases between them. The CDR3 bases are TGTGCCAGCGGCCAAACCAGTCGGGGGGCGAGAAATGAAAAACTGTTTTTT. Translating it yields CASGQTSRGARNEKLFF.

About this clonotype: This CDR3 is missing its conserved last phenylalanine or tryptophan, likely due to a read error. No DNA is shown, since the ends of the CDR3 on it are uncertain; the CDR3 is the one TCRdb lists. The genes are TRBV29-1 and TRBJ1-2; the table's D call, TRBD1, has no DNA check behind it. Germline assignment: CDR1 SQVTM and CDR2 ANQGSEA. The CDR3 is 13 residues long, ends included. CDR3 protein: CSGERGTVGGYTC.

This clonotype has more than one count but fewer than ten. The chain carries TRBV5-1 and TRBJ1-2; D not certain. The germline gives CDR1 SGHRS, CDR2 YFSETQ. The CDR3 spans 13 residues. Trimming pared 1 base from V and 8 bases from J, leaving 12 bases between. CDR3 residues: CASSLMGSEGYTF. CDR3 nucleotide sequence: TGCGCCAGCAGCTTGATGGGGAGTGAGGGCTACACCTTC.